Shown below are 12 T cell receptor beta chains from a single sample sequenced in a study of cytomegalovirus exposure and HLA in healthy donors. Produced via immunoSEQ multiplex PCR; TCRdb's table is partial and in-frame only. The sample gives roughly 100,000 clones, roughly 94% of which show up once; almost 0.9% is in the top ten. The material sequenced was PBMCs. The receptors derive from a woman between 18 and 30 years old in good health and CMV-seronegative.

The chain joins TRBV19 to TRBJ1-2; 10 nucleotides match TRBD1. This CDR3 contains 16 residues. Germline V gene data show CDR1 as LNHDA and CDR2 as SQIVND (reference sequence). The trim removed 6 bases at V and 2 bases at J, leaving 9 bases unmatched. As DNA, the CDR3 is TGTGCCAGTAGCCTTATAGGGGGACAGGGGAACTATGGCTACACCTTC. Translated, it gives CASSLIGGQGNYGYTF.

The rearrangement joins TRBV6-5 to TRBJ1-2; D not resolved. Deletions cut 5 bases from V and 2 bases from J, with 12 bases between. The CDR3 has 14 residues. Germline values: CDR1 MNHEY, CDR2 SVGAGI. The CDR3 DNA reads TGTGCCAGCAGTCCTGGGTGGGCAAACTATGGCTACACCTTC. Amino acid sequence: CASSPGWANYGYTF.

V and J are TRBV5-1 and TRBJ2-4; D not certain. The CDR3 spans 14 residues. Germline CDR1 SGHRS, CDR2 YFSETQ. Trimming cost V 4 bases and J 6 bases, with 14 bases left between them. CDR3 in amino acids: CASSPGEVGNIQYF. CDR3 coding DNA: TGCGCCAGCAGCCCGGGTGAGGTTGGAAACATTCAGTACTTC.

This rearrangement joins TRBV7-9 to TRBJ1-4, with unresolved D. Per the germline V gene, CDR1 is SEHNR and CDR2 is FQNEAQ (reference sequence). V shed 5 bases and J shed 0 bases, with 10 bases lying between them. The CDR3 spans 15 residues. CDR3 DNA: TGTGCCAGCAGCCGGGGAGACTCAACTAATGAAAAACTGTTTTTT. Translated, it gives CASSRGDSTNEKLFF.

The chain couples TRBV10-3 to TRBJ1-1, with D tentatively TRBD1 (5 bases). Trimming took off 4 bases at V and 7 bases at J, with 19 bases between the two ends. This CDR3 comprises 15 residues. Germline V CDR1 and CDR2: ENHRY, SYGVKD. CDR3 region: CAISVKEGRSFEAFF. The CDR3 DNA follows: TGTGCCATCAGTGTGAAGGAGGGGCGTTCTTTTGAAGCTTTCTTT.

This chain links TRBV18 with TRBJ1-3, with D unclear. The CDR3 runs to 14 residues. V dropped 3 bases and J dropped 3 bases, with 9 bases sitting between them. The germline V gene has CDR1 KGHSH and CDR2 LQKENI. The CDR3 region is CASSPWPDGNTIYF. The CDR3 DNA reads TGTGCCAGCTCACCGTGGCCTGATGGAAACACCATATATTTT.

The J gene is TRBJ2-7, the V gene TRBV6-1, with TRBD1 as a possible D gene (6 bases). Germline V gene lookup returns CDR1 MNHNS and CDR2 SASEGT. The ends were cut back, 7 bases at V and 3 bases at J, with 19 bases in the middle. This CDR3 is 15 amino acids long. The CDR3 DNA reads as TGTGCCAGCATCCTTCGTTGGGGCAGGGGCTACGAGCAGTACTTC. This gives the protein CASILRWGRGYEQYF.

This clone has a single count. The rearrangement links TRBV5-1 to TRBJ2-3; the match to TRBD1 covers 8 bases. This CDR3 is 16 amino acids long. Losses at the gene ends were 4 bases for V and 6 bases for J; bases not matched to a gene: 13. Germline lookup yields CDR1 SGHRS and CDR2 YFSETQ. The CDR3 DNA sequence: TGCGCCAGCAGCCACTATAGGGACAGGCGTAGGGATACGCAGTATTTT. Translation: CASSHYRDRRRDTQYF.

This clone came up once. This chain connects TRBV4-1 to TRBJ2-5, with 9 bases aligning to TRBD2. Germline V gene data show CDR1 as MGHRA and CDR2 as YSYEKL. CDR3 length: 17 amino acids. With 1 base clipped from V and 2 bases from J, the junction kept 8 bases outside the gene matches. CDR3 bases: TGCGCCAGCAGCCAAGGTAGCGGGGGAACTAATCAAGAGACCCAGTACTTC. This encodes CASSQGSGGTNQETQYF.

The chain combines TRBV5-6 with TRBJ1-6; possibly TRBD1 for D (6 bases). V was cut by 4 bases and J by 8 bases, with 19 bases left in between. Germline loops: CDR1 SGHDT, CDR2 YYEEEE. The CDR3 extends over 16 amino acids. The CDR3 bases are TGTGCCAGCAGCCAGGGGTGGCCCGATATTTATTCACCCCTCCACTTT. The encoded protein is CASSQGWPDIYSPLHF.

The V and J genes are TRBV29-1 and TRBJ2-5; 7 bases match TRBD2. CDR1 is SQVTM and CDR2 is ANQGSEA in the germline V gene. V was pared by 6 bases and J by 5 bases, with 15 bases of the junction left unmatched. The CDR3 runs to 15 residues. The CDR3 nucleotides are TGCAGCGTCCTAAAGGGGTCTAGCGGAGGGGAGACCCAGTACTTC. It yields the protein CSVLKGSSGGETQYF. Full variable domain (missing parts from reference TRBV29-1 and TRBJ2-5): SAVISQKPSRDICQRGTSLTIQCQVDSQVTMMFWYRQQPGQSLTLIATANQGSEATYESGFVIDKFPISRPNLTFSTLTVSNMSPEDSSIYLCSVLKGSSGGETQYFGPGTRLLVL.

The V and J genes are TRBV10-3 and TRBJ2-1; D call uncertain. Germline CDR1 reads ENHRY; CDR2 reads SYGVKD. The CDR3 spans 14 residues. Trimming removed 0 bases from V and 0 bases from J, with 3 bases in between. The CDR3: CAISESSSYNEQFF. DNA of the CDR3: TGTGCCATCAGTGAGTCTAGCTCCTACAATGAGCAGTTCTTC.